This T cell receptor (beta chain) was sequenced for a study of identical twins. This clonotype has at least ten counts. There are 16 residues in the CDR3. Trimming pared 1 base from V and 5 bases from J, leaving 14 bases between. In germline, CDR1 is LGHNA, CDR2 YNFKEQ. TCRdb re-analysed the 5' RACE reads in MiXCR, keeping a single row per CDR3 protein. Seen here are some 300,000 distinct CDR3 sequences, over 9% observed once, and the top ten hold more than 6%. These data were likewise used in another study, on yellow fever vaccine responses in identical twins.

Material for sequencing was CD8+ T cells sorted from blood. The chain recombines TRBV4-2 with TRBJ2-2; D is undetermined. The TCR comes from a woman under 30 in good health. The CDR3 protein is CASSQGVGSVTGELFF. CDR3 nucleotide sequence: TGTGCCAGCAGCCAAGGTGTAGGCTCAGTTACCGGGGAGCTGTTTTTT.